The following is a T cell receptor (beta chain) sequence with its context. Its antigen is unidentified. These data originate in a study of cytomegalovirus exposure and HLA in healthy donors. General study points: Later analysis identified a missense DCLRE1C variant that was linked to TCR beta V- and J-gene trimming. Later work showed greater clonal expansion in HLA-associated TCR beta chains than in equally common others.

Amplification used 60 Vbeta primers and 13 Jbeta primers. Profiling relied on immunoSEQ multiplex PCR, and the TCRdb table lists in-frame clones only, not all of them. The repertoire includes over 75,000 clones, roughly 80% of them detected once, and around 15% sits in the top ten. The V gene's germline CDR1 is SGDLS and CDR2 YYNGEE. The CDR3 is made up of 15 amino acids. After removal of 4 bases from V and 0 bases from J, the junction contained 6 bases not matched to a gene. The genes are TRBV9 and TRBJ2-7, with 8 bases that match TRBD2. This sequence was found in a man in his 60s in good health and CMV-seropositive. The sequencing input was PBMCs. The DNA for the CDR3 is TGTGCCAGCAGCCCAGGGAGCGGGGGCTCCTACGAGCAGTACTTC. It codes for CASSPGSGGSYEQYF.